This is a list of T cell receptor beta chains from one sample in a study of vaccination and CD4 T cells after COVID-19. Their antigens are not known. TCRdb recomputed calls from the PCR reads with MiXCR, one row per CDR3 protein. Of 10,000 to 15,000 distinct CDR3 sequences listed, roughly 60% were seen once; the top ten hold 7.5% to 8.5%. Sample: CD4+ T cells from blood, cultured in vitro. These receptors were collected from a human donor who had recovered from COVID-19. CDR3s include the opening cysteine and the closing phenylalanine or tryptophan. Fields, in order: D gene, J gene, clone size, V gene, CDR3 DNA, CDR3 protein. The D gene is left open where the match is weak. Size values are once, few and many counts, or a class for expanded clones, and some rows have none.

TRBD2,TRBJ2-5,-,TRBV6-2/TRBV6-3,TGTGCCAGCAGTTACCACCTAGCGGGGCGTAAAGAGACCCAGTACTTC,CASSYHLAGRKETQYF
-,TRBJ2-2,-,TRBV11-3,TGTGCCAGCAGCTTCCTAGTTTCCGGGGAGCTGTTTTTT,CASSFLVSGELFF
-,TRBJ1-3,-,TRBV7-9,TGTGCCAGCAGCCCACAGGTTACTGGAAACACCATATATTTT,CASSPQVTGNTIYF
TRBD2,TRBJ2-3,-,TRBV19,TGTGCCAGTAGTCCTCTAGCGGGAGAGGGCACAGATACGCAGTATTTT,CASSPLAGEGTDTQYF
-,TRBJ1-1,-,TRBV20-1,TGCAGTGCTAGAGATTGGCAATCGGTGAGTGCTTTCTTT,CSARDWQSVSAFF
TRBD1,TRBJ1-5,-,TRBV24-1,TGTGCCACCAGTGATTCCCAACGACAGGGCCGCCAGCCCCAGCATTTT,CATSDSQRQGRQPQHF
-,TRBJ2-7,-,TRBV30,TGTGCCTGGAGTGTTGTGCGAAAGGGCGAGCAGTACTTC,CAWSVVRKGEQYF
TRBD2,TRBJ2-5,-,TRBV12-3/TRBV12-4,TGTGCCAGCAGTTTAGGCCTAGCGGCGGAGACCCAGTACTTC,CASSLGLAAETQYF
-,TRBJ1-1,-,TRBV2,TGTGCCAGCAGAGCCATCCCTGGGGCGGTGGGCACTGAAGCTTTCTTT,CASRAIPGAVGTEAFF
TRBD1,TRBJ1-5,medium-sized,TRBV19,TGTGCCAGTAGTATCCGGGACAGGGGGGGCAATCAGCCCCAGCATTTT,CASSIRDRGGNQPQHF
-,TRBJ1-2,-,TRBV28,TGTGCCAGCAGTTTATTTGGGCAGGGGCACCCCCTTGCCTTC,CASSLFGQGHPLAF
TRBD1,TRBJ1-2,-,TRBV28,TGTGCCAGCAGTTACCTCAGGGGGGTGGGCTACACCTTC,CASSYLRGVGYTF
-,TRBJ1-5,-,TRBV21-1,TGTGCCAGCAGCAAAGTGGCGGACCAGCCCCAGCATTTT,CASSKVADQPQHF
-,TRBJ2-1,-,TRBV7-2,TGTGCCAGCAGACAGGGTTATGGTGAGCAGTTCTTC,CASRQGYGEQFF
TRBD2,TRBJ2-1,-,TRBV20-1,TGCAGTGCTAGAGAGGGACTAGCGGGAGTCAATGAGCAGTTCTTC,CSAREGLAGVNEQFF
-,TRBJ2-5,-,TRBV28,TGTGCCAGCAGCCGACAGGTGACCTCCCAAGAGACCCAGTACTTC,CASSRQVTSQETQYF
TRBD2,TRBJ2-1,-,TRBV5-4,TGTGCCAGCACCCGGGGGGGGTTAGACGATGAGCAGTTCTTC,CASTRGGLDDEQFF
-,TRBJ2-3,-,TRBV20-1,TGCAGTGCTAGAGATCTGGGACGCCGCACAGATACGCAGTATTTT,CSARDLGRRTDTQYF
TRBD1,TRBJ2-4,-,TRBV28,TGTGCCAGCAAAAGACCGGGACAGGGAAACATTCAGTACTTC,CASKRPGQGNIQYF
-,TRBJ1-1,-,TRBV7-8,TGTGCCAGCAGCCGACAACAGGGCCTGACGAACACTGAAGCTTTCTTT,CASSRQQGLTNTEAFF
-,TRBJ2-7,-,TRBV6-1,TGTGCCAGCAGTGAAGGGAACCTCCAGTACGAGCAGTACTTC,CASSEGNLQYEQYF
-,TRBJ2-7,-,TRBV2,TGTGCCAGCAGTTCGGTTAGGTGGAGGGGGGACGAGCAGTACTTC,CASSSVRWRGDEQYF
-,TRBJ1-5,-,TRBV6-5,TGTGCCAGCAGTTACTCGCCAGGACAGAGAAATCAGCCCCAGCATTTT,CASSYSPGQRNQPQHF
TRBD1,TRBJ2-7,-,TRBV28,TGTGCCAGCGCATGGGGGACAGGGGGTCGAGAGCAGTACTTC,CASAWGTGGREQYF
-,TRBJ1-6,-,TRBV12-3/TRBV12-4,TGTGCCAGCAGTCCCAGAGGCGAGGAAGGAAATTCACCCCTCCACTTT,CASSPRGEEGNSPLHF
TRBD2,TRBJ2-1,-,TRBV19,TGTGCCAGTAGTATGGGGGGTGGCAGGATAGCGGGAGGGCCATTTAACAATGAGCAGTTCTTC,CASSMGGGRIAGGPFNNEQFF
-,TRBJ2-3,-,TRBV20-1,TGCAGTGCTCAAGGGGGAGGGATCACAGATGCGCAGTATTTT,CSAQGGGITDAQYF
TRBD2,TRBJ2-2,-,TRBV5-4,TGTGCCAGCAGCAAACTAGCGGCAGACACCGGGGAGCTGTTTTTT,CASSKLAADTGELFF
-,TRBJ2-5,-,TRBV4-3,TGCGCCAGCAGCCAAGATAGGAAGGAGACCCAGTACTTC,CASSQDRKETQYF
TRBD1,TRBJ1-5,few,TRBV7-2,TGTGCCAGCAGCCCACAGGGGAATCAGCCCCAGCATTTT,CASSPQGNQPQHF
TRBD2,TRBJ2-3,-,TRBV7-9,TGTGCCAGCAGCTTAGGCCTAGCGGGAGTCGCAGATACGCAGTATTTT,CASSLGLAGVADTQYF
-,TRBJ2-5,-,TRBV7-2,TGTGCCAGCAGCTTAGATTGGGGAGAGACCCAGTACTTC,CASSLDWGETQYF
-,TRBJ1-2,few,TRBV6-1,TGTGCCAGCAGTCCGGGGGGCGTCTATGGCTACACCTTC,CASSPGGVYGYTF
-,TRBJ2-7,few,TRBV10-2,TGCGCCAGCAGTGAGTCGACTGGGCCCTACGAGCAGTACTTC,CASSESTGPYEQYF
-,TRBJ1-6,-,TRBV7-6,TGTGCCAGCAGCTTAGCGAGGCGGGGCGGGTATTCACCCCTCCACTTT,CASSLARRGGYSPLHF
-,TRBJ2-2,once,TRBV5-1,TGCGCCAGCAGCTTGGCCATGGACACCGGGGAGCTGTTTTTT,CASSLAMDTGELFF
-,TRBJ1-1,-,TRBV5-1,TGCGCCAGCAGCTTGGAGATGAACACTGAAGCTTTCTTT,CASSLEMNTEAFF
-,TRBJ1-3,-,TRBV6-1,TGTGCCAGCAGTGAAGACGGACGGCTCTCTGGAAACACCATATATTTT,CASSEDGRLSGNTIYF
TRBD1,TRBJ1-5,few,TRBV19,TGTGCCAGTAGTAGATTCGACAGGGGGCGAGGTCAGCCCCAGCATTTT,CASSRFDRGRGQPQHF
TRBD2,TRBJ2-2,few,TRBV20-1,TGCAGTGTCGTCCCGGGACTAGCGGGAGGGAACACCGGGGAGCTGTTTTTT,CSVVPGLAGGNTGELFF
TRBD1,TRBJ1-2,-,TRBV28,TGTGCCAGCAGCACAGGGGGCGGAAACTATGGCTACACCTTC,CASSTGGGNYGYTF
-,TRBJ2-7,-,TRBV2,TGTGCCAGCAAGGACAAATACTACGAGCAGTACTTC,CASKDKYYEQYF
TRBD2,TRBJ2-5,-,TRBV27,TGTGCCAGCAGTCCATTAGCGGGAGGTGGTGAGACCCAGTACTTC,CASSPLAGGGETQYF
-,TRBJ1-5,-,TRBV7-3,TGTGCCAGCAGCCCGTCTAATCAGCCCCAGCATTTT,CASSPSNQPQHF
TRBD1,TRBJ2-7,-,TRBV10-3,TGTGCCATCGGCCGTCCGGGACAGGGGGAATACGAGCAGTACTTC,CAIGRPGQGEYEQYF
TRBD2,TRBJ2-3,-,TRBV10-2,TGCGCCAGCAGAGAGACTAGCGGACCAAGCACAGATACGCAGTATTTT,CASRETSGPSTDTQYF
-,TRBJ2-7,-,TRBV11-2,TGTGCCAGCAGCTTAGCGGGACGGGACTTACCGGACGAGCAGTACTTC,CASSLAGRDLPDEQYF
TRBD2,TRBJ2-7,few,TRBV15,TGTGCCACCAGCAGAACCAGGCTAGCGGGAGTTGGGGAGCAGTACTTC,CATSRTRLAGVGEQYF
-,TRBJ2-2,-,TRBV7-2,TGTGCCAGCAGCTTATTTTTCGGGGAGCTGTTTTTT,CASSLFFGELFF
-,TRBJ2-3,-,TRBV6-2/TRBV6-3,TGTGCCAGCACAGACAGGAGCGGTATAGGAGATACGCAGTATTTT,CASTDRSGIGDTQYF
TRBD2,TRBJ2-7,-,TRBV4-2,TGTGCCAGCAGCCGACTAGCGGGAGATACCTCCTACGAGCAGTACTTC,CASSRLAGDTSYEQYF
TRBD1,TRBJ1-1,-,TRBV15,TGTGCCACCAGCAGCCGAATAACAGGGGACGACGAAGCTTTCTTT,CATSSRITGDDEAFF
-,TRBJ1-2,-,TRBV4-2,TGTGCCAGCAGCCAACGTACAGCAGGGAGCCTCTATGGCTACACCTTC,CASSQRTAGSLYGYTF
-,TRBJ1-6,-,TRBV5-1,TGCGCCAGCAGCTCAGGGGACCTCCACTCCTTTTCACCCCTCCACTTT,CASSSGDLHSFSPLHF
-,TRBJ2-2,-,TRBV19,TGTGCCAGTAGGATATTACAGGGATCCACCGGGGAGCTGTTTTTT,CASRILQGSTGELFF